This T cell receptor (beta chain) was found in a study of blood T cell repertoires in COVID-19. Germline V gene sequence: CDR1 MDHEN, CDR2 SYDVKM. The CDR3 covers 10 residues. Deletions cut 4 bases from V and 10 bases from J, with 7 bases between. Some clones are missing from TCRdb's copy, which holds only in-frame ones; the method was immunoSEQ multiplex PCR. The sample lists 150,000 to 200,000 clones, approximately 86% seen once, with roughly 9.1% in the top ten. V is TRBV28 and J is TRBJ1-1, with no clear D. This receptor was identified in a man aged 45-65 years with active or convalescent COVID-19. Material for sequencing was peripheral blood. This CDR3 is CASSSSGAFF. The CDR3 nucleotides read TGTGCCAGCAGTTCCTCGGGAGCTTTCTTT.